The 19 T cell receptor beta chains reported below all come from one sample, sequenced in a study of blood T cell repertoires in COVID-19. TCRdb keeps only in-frame clones here, not all; method: immunoSEQ multiplex PCR. The table records fewer than 400,000 clones, around 86% of them present only once. The sample comprised peripheral blood. These receptors came from a human donor in a cohort sampled during active COVID-19.

This chain joins TRBV29-1 and TRBJ2-1; TRBD2 matches at 10 bases. Germline CDR1 SQVTM, CDR2 ANQGSEA. V gave up 4 bases and J gave up 6 bases; unmatched junction bases: 9. This CDR3 is built from 15 residues. The DNA of the CDR3 is TGCAGCGTTGGTAGCGGGAGGCATACGGGCAATGAGCAGTTCTTC. Residues: CSVGSGRHTGNEQFF.

Here the CDR3 DNA reads TGTGCCTGGAGTCGGGCGGGAGGGGGAAGCACAGATACGCAGTATTTT. Translating gives CAWSRAGGGSTDTQYF. The chain recombines TRBV30 with TRBJ2-3; 9 nucleotides agree with TRBD2. V was clipped by 2 bases and J by 0 bases; unmatched bases: 6. The germline V gene encodes CDR1 GTSNPN and CDR2 SVGIG (reference sequence). CDR3 size: 16 residues.

V is TRBV11-2 and J is TRBJ2-5; maybe TRBD2 (5 bases). V was trimmed by 0 bases and J by 5 bases, leaving 10 bases between them. The germline V gene encodes CDR1 SGHAT and CDR2 FQNNGV. This CDR3 has 14 residues. The CDR3 sequence: CASSLDLARETQYF. As DNA, the CDR3 is TGTGCCAGCAGCTTAGATCTAGCACGGGAGACCCAGTACTTC.

The V gene is TRBV5-4, the J gene TRBJ1-1; D is possibly TRBD1 (5 bases). CDR1 is SGHNT, CDR2 YYREEE, per germline (reference sequence). CDR3 length: 15 residues. The germline V and J ends were trimmed by 1 base and 4 bases, with 14 bases remaining between them. The CDR3 reads CASSLQVGPGTEAFF. CDR3 in DNA: TGTGCCAGCAGCTTGCAAGTGGGGCCGGGCACTGAAGCTTTCTTT.

The chain is built from TRBV20-1 and TRBJ2-7; perhaps TRBD1 as D (5 bases). The CDR3 consists of 14 residues. Trimming took off 3 bases at V and 1 base at J, with 13 bases between the two ends. Germline V gene data show CDR1 as DFQATT and CDR2 as SNEGSKA (reference sequence). The CDR3 DNA reads as TGCAGTGCTAGTCGCCCAGGGAATTCCTACGAGCAGTACTTC. This encodes CSASRPGNSYEQYF.

This clone showed up just once. The chain carries TRBV5-1 and TRBJ2-1; 9 nucleotides align to TRBD1. The length of the CDR3 is 13 residues. V lost 3 bases, J lost 12 bases, and 7 bases stayed unmatched. Per the germline V gene, CDR1 is SGHRS and CDR2 is YFSETQ. CDR3 residues: CASSYTGGAGQFF. For the CDR3, the DNA is TGCGCCAGCAGCTACACAGGGGGCGCGGGGCAGTTCTTC.

V and J are TRBV2 and TRBJ2-1, with 11 bases matching TRBD2. The V and J ends lost 6 bases and 6 bases, in that order; junction bases with no gene match: 7. CDR3 size: 15 residues. Germline CDR1 and CDR2: SNHLY and FYNNEI. Here the CDR3 DNA reads TGTGCCAGCAGGACTAGCGGGACAACTATCAATGAGCAGTTCTTC. It yields the protein CASRTSGTTINEQFF. The whole variable domain, filled in from reference TRBV2 and TRBJ2-1, reads EPEVTQTPSHQVTQMGQEVILRCVPISNHLYFYWYRQILGQKVEFLVSFYNNEISEKSEIFDDQFSVERPDGSNFTLKIRSTKLEDSAMYFCASRTSGTTINEQFFGPGTRLTVL.

The chain links TRBV3-1 (or the pseudogene TRBV3-2) to TRBJ1-2; TRBD1 agrees at 10 bases. The V segment lost 2 bases and the J segment 0 bases; nucleotides outside the gene matches: 6. The CDR3 has 17 residues. CDR1 is LGHDT, CDR2 YNNKEL, per germline (reference sequence). The CDR3 spells CASSQTGTGESNYGYTF. The CDR3 coding sequence is TGTGCCAGCAGCCAAACCGGGACAGGGGAATCTAACTATGGCTACACCTTC.

The rearrangement joins TRBV28 to TRBJ2-1; 7 bases fit TRBD2. The germline gives CDR1 MDHEN, CDR2 SYDVKM. The CDR3 has 15 residues. Trimming at V came to 5 bases and at J to 3 bases, leaving 7 bases not matched to a gene. The CDR3 DNA follows: TGTGCCAGCAGTCCTGCGGGAGCCGTCTACAATGAGCAGTTCTTC. Translating it yields CASSPAGAVYNEQFF.

The rearrangement joins TRBV28 to TRBJ2-1; D unclear. Germline CDR1 reads MDHEN; CDR2 reads SYDVKM. V shed 10 bases and J shed 6 bases, with 28 bases lying between them. The CDR3 contains 17 residues. The chain's CDR3 is CATSPHLRRIDPNEQFF. The CDR3 nucleotides read TGTGCCACCTCCCCCCACTTGCGGAGAATAGATCCCAATGAGCAGTTCTTC.

This clone was seen only a few times. The rearrangement joins TRBV2 to TRBJ2-1; 10 nucleotides agree with TRBD2. This CDR3 has 16 amino acids. After removal of 6 bases from V and 5 bases from J, the junction contained 10 bases not matched to a gene. CDR1 SNHLY and CDR2 FYNNEI come from the germline V gene. In DNA form, the CDR3 reads TGTGCCAGCAGGGACATAGCGGGGGGTCGGCACAATGAGCAGTTCTTC. Protein sequence: CASRDIAGGRHNEQFF.

The CDR3 loop reads CASSTGQAQETQYF. The DNA of the CDR3 is TGTGCCAGCAGTACGGGACAGGCCCAAGAGACCCAGTACTTC. The chain joins TRBV2 to TRBJ2-5, with TRBD1 matching over 8 bases. The CDR3 runs to 14 residues. V dropped 5 bases and J dropped 1; count of bases not matched to a gene: 3. Germline CDR1 reads SNHLY; CDR2 reads FYNNEI.

The chain employs TRBV7-9 and TRBJ1-1; TRBD1 matches 11 bases. The V gene end was trimmed by 4 bases and the J gene end by 1 base; junction bases not matched to a gene: 5. The CDR3 totals 16 residues. Germline assignment: CDR1 SEHNR and CDR2 FQNEAQ (reference sequence). This CDR3 is CASSSWTGGENTEAFF. The CDR3 DNA sequence: TGTGCCAGCAGCTCGTGGACAGGGGGCGAGAACACTGAAGCTTTCTTT.

This clone was seen just once. The chain carries TRBV24-1 and TRBJ1-5; 7 nucleotides align to TRBD1. CDR1 KGHDR and CDR2 SFDVKD come from the germline V gene. J gave up 6 bases and V 10 bases, and 11 bases lay outside the gene matches. The CDR3 has 14 residues. CDR3 residues: CATSRQGTGQPQHF. CDR3 bases: TGTGCCACATCAAGACAGGGTACGGGTCAGCCCCAGCATTTT.

This clone was seen just once. V gene TRBV29-1 combines with J gene TRBJ1-2; TRBD1 might be the D (5 bases). V was trimmed by 7 bases and J by 6 bases, leaving 15 bases between them. The germline CDR1 and CDR2 sequences are SQVTM and ANQGSEA. There are 12 residues in the CDR3. CDR3 in DNA: TGCAGCGCCCAAACAGGTGGCGATGGCTACACCTTC. Translation: CSAQTGGDGYTF.

The chain carries TRBV15 and TRBJ2-3; TRBD1 is a possible D gene (5 bases). The CDR3 runs 16 residues. Germline CDR1 and CDR2: LNHNV and YYDKDF (reference sequence). Trimming shortened V by 3 bases and J by 4 bases, and 17 bases separated the two germline ends. CDR3 region: CATSSVGRDVADTQYF. CDR3 bases: TGTGCCACCAGCAGCGTGGGGCGCGATGTTGCAGATACGCAGTATTTT. Based on the CDR3 plus reference TRBV15 and TRBJ2-3, the full variable domain is DAMVIQNPRYQVTQFGKPVTLSCSQTLNHNVMYWYQQKSSQAPKLLFHYYDKDFNNEADTPDNFQSRRPNTSFCFLDIRSPGLGDTAMYLCATSSVGRDVADTQYFGPGTRLTVL.

V gene TRBV4-1 combines with J gene TRBJ1-4, with 7 bases fitting TRBD1. CDR1 and CDR2 from the germline V gene are MGHRA and YSYEKL. J was trimmed by 4 bases and V by 1 base; bases with no gene match: 3. The CDR3 is 15 residues long. CDR3 residues: CASSQGRGLNEKLFF. In nucleotides, the CDR3 is TGCGCCAGCAGCCAAGGGAGGGGGCTTAATGAAAAACTGTTTTTT.

This clone was found once. The J gene is TRBJ1-4, the V gene TRBV5-4; possibly TRBD1 for D (6 bases). The CDR3 covers 16 residues. In germline, CDR1 is SGHNT, CDR2 YYREEE (reference sequence). Deletions cut 0 bases from V and 1 base from J, with 10 bases between. The CDR3 coding sequence is TGTGCCAGCAGCTTGGGGGACAAGGGAACTAATGAAAAACTGTTTTTT. Translated, it gives CASSLGDKGTNEKLFF.

CDR3 sequence reads: CASSPYRDRVYEQYF. CDR3 nucleotide sequence: TGTGCCAGCAGCCCATATCGGGACAGGGTCTACGAGCAGTACTTC. The rearrangement links TRBV7-8 to TRBJ2-7; 9 positions agree with TRBD1. The CDR3 consists of 15 residues. Trimming at V came to 5 bases and at J to 3 bases, leaving 8 bases not matched to a gene. CDR1 is SGHVS, CDR2 FQNEAQ, per germline.